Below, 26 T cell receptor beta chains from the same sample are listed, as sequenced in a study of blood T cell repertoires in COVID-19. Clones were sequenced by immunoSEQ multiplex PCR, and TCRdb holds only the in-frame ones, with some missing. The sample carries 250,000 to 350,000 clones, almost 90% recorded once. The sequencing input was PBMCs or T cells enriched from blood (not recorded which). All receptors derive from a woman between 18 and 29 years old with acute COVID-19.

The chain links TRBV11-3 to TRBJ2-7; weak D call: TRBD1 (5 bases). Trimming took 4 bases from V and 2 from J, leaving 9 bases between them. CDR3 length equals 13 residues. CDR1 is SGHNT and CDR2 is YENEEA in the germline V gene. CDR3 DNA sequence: TGTGCCAGCAGCTCCGACAGTGCCTACGAGCAGTACTTC. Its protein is CASSSDSAYEQYF.

As DNA, the CDR3 is TGTGCCTGGATAGCAGGGGCTAAGGACACCGGGGAGCTGTTTTTT. It encodes CAWIAGAKDTGELFF. This chain connects TRBV30 to TRBJ2-2, with a tentative D call TRBD1 (6 bases). Germline V gene data show CDR1 as GTSNPN and CDR2 as SVGIG (reference sequence). The CDR3 spans 15 residues. V lost 4 bases and J 3 bases, leaving 15 bases between the germline ends. Combining the CDR3 with reference TRBV30 and TRBJ2-2 gives the whole variable domain SQTIHQWPATLVQPVGSPLSLECTVEGTSNPNLYWYRQAAGRGLQLLFYSVGIGQISSEVPQNLSASRPQDRQFILSSKKLLLSDSGFYLCAWIAGAKDTGELFFGEGSRLTVL.

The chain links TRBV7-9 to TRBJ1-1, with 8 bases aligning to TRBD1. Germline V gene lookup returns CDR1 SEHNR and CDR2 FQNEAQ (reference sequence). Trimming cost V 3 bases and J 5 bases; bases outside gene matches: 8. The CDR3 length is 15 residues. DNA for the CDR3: TGTGCCAGCAGCTTGGAACAACAGGGGGTGACTGAAGCTTTCTTT. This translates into CASSLEQQGVTEAFF.

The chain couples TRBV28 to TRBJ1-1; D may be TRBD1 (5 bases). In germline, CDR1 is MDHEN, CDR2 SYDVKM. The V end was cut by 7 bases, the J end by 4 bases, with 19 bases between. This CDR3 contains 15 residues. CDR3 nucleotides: TGTGCCAGCATAATTCGGGGGACCCAAGGCACTGAAGCTTTCTTT. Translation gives CASIIRGTQGTEAFF.

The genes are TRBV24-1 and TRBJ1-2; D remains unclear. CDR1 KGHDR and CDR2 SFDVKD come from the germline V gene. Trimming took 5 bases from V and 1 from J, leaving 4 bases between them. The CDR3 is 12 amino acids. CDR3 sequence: CATSVYNYGYTF. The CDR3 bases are TGTGCCACCAGTGTATATAACTATGGCTACACCTTC.

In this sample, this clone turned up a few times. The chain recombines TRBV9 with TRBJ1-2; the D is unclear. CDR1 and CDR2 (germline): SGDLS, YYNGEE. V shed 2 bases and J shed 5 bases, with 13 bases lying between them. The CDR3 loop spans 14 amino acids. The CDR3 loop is CASSVGPNSYGYTF. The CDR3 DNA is TGTGCCAGCAGCGTGGGCCCGAATTCGTATGGCTACACCTTC.

The CDR3 nucleotides read TGTGCCAGCAGTATCCGTCGGGAGCACCCCTACGAGCAGTACTTC. Amino acids: CASSIRREHPYEQYF. The chain joins TRBV28 to TRBJ2-7, with D possibly being TRBD2 (6 bases). Germline CDR1 and CDR2: MDHEN and SYDVKM. CDR3 length: 15 residues. The V end was cut by 5 bases, the J end by 2 bases, with 16 bases between.

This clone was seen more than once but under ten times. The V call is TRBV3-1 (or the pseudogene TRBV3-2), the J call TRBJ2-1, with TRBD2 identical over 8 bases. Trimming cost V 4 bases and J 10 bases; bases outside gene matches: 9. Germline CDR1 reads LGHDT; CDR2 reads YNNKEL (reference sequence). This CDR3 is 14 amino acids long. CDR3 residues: CASSPLAGRREQFF. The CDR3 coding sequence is TGTGCCAGCAGCCCCCTAGCGGGCCGACGGGAGCAGTTCTTC.

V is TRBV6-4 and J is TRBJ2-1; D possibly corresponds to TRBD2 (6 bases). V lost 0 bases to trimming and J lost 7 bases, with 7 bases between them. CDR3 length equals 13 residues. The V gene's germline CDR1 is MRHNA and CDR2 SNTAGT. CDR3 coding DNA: TGTGCCAGCAGTGACTCGGGAGGTAATGAGCAGTTCTTC. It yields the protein CASSDSGGNEQFF.

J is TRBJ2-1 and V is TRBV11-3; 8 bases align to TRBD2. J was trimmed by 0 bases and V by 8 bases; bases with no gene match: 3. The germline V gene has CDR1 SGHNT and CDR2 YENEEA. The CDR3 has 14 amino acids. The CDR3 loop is CASSRGGSYNEQFF. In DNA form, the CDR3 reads TGTGCCAGCTCCCGGGGGGGCTCCTACAATGAGCAGTTCTTC.

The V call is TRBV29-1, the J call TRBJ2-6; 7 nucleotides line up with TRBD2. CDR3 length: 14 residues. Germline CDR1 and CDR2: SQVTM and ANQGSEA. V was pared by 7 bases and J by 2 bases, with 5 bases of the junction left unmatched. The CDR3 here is CSAGRGAGANVLTF. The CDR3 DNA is TGCAGCGCTGGACGGGGGGCTGGGGCCAACGTCCTGACTTTC.

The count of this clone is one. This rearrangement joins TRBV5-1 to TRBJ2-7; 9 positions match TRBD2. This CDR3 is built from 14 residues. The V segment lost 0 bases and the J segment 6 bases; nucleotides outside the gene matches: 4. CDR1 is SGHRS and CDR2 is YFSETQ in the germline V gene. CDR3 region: CASSLGGTSLEQYF. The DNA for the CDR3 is TGCGCCAGCAGCTTGGGGGGGACTAGCCTCGAGCAGTACTTC. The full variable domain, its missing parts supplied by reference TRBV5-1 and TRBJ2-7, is KAGVTQTPRYLIKTRGQQVTLSCSPISGHRSVSWYQQTPGQGLQFLFEYFSETQRNKGNFPGRFSGRQFSNSRSEMNVSTLELGDSALYLCASSLGGTSLEQYFGPGTRLTVT.

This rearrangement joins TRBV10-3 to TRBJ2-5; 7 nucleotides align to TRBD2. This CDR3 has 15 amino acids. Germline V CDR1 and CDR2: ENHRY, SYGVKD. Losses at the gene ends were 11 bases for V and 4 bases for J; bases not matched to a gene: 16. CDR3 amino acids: CASSNQAGVGETQYF. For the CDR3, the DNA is TGTGCCTCTTCAAACCAGGCGGGAGTGGGAGAGACCCAGTACTTC.

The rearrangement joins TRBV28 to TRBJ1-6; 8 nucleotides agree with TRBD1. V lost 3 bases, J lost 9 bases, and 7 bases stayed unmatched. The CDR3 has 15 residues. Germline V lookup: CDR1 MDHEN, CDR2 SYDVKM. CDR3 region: CASSFYPGGFSPLHF. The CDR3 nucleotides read TGTGCCAGCAGTTTTTATCCAGGGGGCTTTTCACCCCTCCACTTT.

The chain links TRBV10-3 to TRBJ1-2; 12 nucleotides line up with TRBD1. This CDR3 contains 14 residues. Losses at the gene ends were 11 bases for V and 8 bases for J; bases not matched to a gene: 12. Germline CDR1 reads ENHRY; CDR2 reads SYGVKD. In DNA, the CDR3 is TGTGCCTACCGGGACAGGGGGCCTTTGGAGGGCTACACCTTC. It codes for CAYRDRGPLEGYTF.

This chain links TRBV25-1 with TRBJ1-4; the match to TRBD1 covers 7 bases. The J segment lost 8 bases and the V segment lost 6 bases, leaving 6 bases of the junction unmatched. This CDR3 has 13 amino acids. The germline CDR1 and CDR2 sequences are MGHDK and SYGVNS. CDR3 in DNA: TGTGCCAGCAGCGATAGGGGGCCGGAAAAACTGTTTTTT. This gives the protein CASSDRGPEKLFF. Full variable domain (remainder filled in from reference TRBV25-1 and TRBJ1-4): EADIYQTPRYLVIGTGKKITLECSQTMGHDKMYWYQQDPGMELHLIHYSYGVNSTEKGDLSSESTVSRIRTEHFPLTLESARPSHTSQYLCASSDRGPEKLFFGSGTQLSVL.

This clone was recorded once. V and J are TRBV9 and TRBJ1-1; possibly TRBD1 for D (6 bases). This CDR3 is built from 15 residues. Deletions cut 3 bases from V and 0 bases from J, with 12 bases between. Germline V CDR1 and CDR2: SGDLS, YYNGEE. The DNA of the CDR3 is TGTGCCAGCAGCGCCGGGGACATGCTGAACACTGAAGCTTTCTTT. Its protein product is CASSAGDMLNTEAFF. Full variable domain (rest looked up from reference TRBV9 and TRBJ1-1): DSGVTQTPKHLITATGQRVTLRCSPRSGDLSVYWYQQSLDQGLQFLIQYYNGEERAKGNILERFSAQQFPDLHSELNLSSLELGDSALYFCASSAGDMLNTEAFFGQGTRLTVV.

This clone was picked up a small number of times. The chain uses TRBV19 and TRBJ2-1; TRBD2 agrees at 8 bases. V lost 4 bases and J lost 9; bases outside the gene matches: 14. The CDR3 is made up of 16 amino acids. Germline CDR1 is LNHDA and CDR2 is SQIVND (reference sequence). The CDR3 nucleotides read TGTGCCAGTAGTAGGGGGGCGTGGACTAGCCCAGGTGAGCAGTTCTTC. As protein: CASSRGAWTSPGEQFF. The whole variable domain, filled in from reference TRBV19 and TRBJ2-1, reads DGGITQSPKYLFRKEGQNVTLSCEQNLNHDAMYWYRQDPGQGLRLIYYSQIVNDFQKGDIAEGYSVSREKKESFPLTVTSAQKNPTAFYLCASSRGAWTSPGEQFFGPGTRLTVL.

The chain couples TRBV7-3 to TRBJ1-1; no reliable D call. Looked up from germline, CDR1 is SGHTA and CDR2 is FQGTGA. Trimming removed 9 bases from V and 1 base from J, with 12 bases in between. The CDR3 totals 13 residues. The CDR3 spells CASRLTGNTEAFF. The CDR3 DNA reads TGTGCCAGTCGATTGACGGGGAACACTGAAGCTTTCTTT.

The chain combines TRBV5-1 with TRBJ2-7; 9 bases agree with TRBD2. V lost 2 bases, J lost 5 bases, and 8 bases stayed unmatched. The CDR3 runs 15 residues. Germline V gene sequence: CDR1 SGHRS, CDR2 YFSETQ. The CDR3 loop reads CASSLNIGGRDEQYF. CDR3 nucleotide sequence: TGCGCCAGCAGCTTAAACATTGGCGGGAGGGACGAGCAGTACTTC.

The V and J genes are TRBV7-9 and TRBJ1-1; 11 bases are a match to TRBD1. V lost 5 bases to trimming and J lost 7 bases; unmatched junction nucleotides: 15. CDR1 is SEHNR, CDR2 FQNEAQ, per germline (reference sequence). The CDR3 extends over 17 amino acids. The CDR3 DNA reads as TGTGCCAGCAGCCCAGGACAGGGGGCGCGAGGTCGTAGTGAAGCTTTCTTT. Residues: CASSPGQGARGRSEAFF.

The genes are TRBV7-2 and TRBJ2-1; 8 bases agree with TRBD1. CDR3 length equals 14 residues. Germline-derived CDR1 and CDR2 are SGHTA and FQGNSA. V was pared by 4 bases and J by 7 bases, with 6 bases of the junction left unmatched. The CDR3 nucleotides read TGTGCCAGCAGCTATATCAGGGGGCGGAATGAGCAGTTCTTC. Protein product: CASSYIRGRNEQFF.

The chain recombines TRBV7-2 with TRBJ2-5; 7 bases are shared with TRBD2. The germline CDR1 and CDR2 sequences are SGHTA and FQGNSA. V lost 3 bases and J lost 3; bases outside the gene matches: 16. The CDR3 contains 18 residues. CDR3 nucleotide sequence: TGTGCCAGCAGCTTCCTCGGGACTACGTTTTGGGGCGAAGAGACCCAGTACTTC. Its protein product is CASSFLGTTFWGEETQYF.

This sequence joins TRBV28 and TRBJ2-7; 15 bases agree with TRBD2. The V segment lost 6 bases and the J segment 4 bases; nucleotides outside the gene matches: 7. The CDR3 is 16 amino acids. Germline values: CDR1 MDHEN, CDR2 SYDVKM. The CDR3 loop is CASSTGTSGRIYEQYF. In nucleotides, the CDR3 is TGTGCCAGCAGCACGGGGACTAGCGGGAGGATTTACGAGCAGTACTTC.

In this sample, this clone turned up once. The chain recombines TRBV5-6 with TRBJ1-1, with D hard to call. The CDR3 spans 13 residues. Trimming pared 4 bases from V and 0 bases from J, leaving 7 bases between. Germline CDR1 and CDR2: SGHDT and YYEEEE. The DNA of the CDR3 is TGTGCCAGCAGCCAAACAATGAACACTGAAGCTTTCTTT. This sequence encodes CASSQTMNTEAFF.

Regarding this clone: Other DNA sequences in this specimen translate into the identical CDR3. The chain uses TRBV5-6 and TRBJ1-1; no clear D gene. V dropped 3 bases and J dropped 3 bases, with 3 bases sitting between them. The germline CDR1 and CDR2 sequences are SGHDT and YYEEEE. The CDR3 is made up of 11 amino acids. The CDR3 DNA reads TGTGCCAGCAGCTCCTACACTGAAGCTTTCTTT. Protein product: CASSSYTEAFF.